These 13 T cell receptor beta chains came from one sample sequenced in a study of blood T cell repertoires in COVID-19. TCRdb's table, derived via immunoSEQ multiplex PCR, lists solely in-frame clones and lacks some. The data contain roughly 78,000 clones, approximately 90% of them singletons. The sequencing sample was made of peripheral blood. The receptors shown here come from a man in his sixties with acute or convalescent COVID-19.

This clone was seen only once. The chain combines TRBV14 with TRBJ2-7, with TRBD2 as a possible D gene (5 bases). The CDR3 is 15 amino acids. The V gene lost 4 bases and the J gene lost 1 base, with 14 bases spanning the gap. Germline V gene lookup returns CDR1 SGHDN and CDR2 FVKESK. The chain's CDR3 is CASSRFLAGSYEQYF. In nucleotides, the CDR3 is TGTGCCAGCAGCCGCTTTCTTGCGGGTTCCTACGAGCAGTACTTC. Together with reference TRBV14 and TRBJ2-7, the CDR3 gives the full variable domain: EAGVTQFPSHSVIEKGQTVTLRCDPISGHDNLYWYRRVMGKEIKFLLHFVKESKQDESGMPNNRFLAERTGGTYSTLKVQPAELEDSGVYFCASSRFLAGSYEQYFGPGTRLTVT.

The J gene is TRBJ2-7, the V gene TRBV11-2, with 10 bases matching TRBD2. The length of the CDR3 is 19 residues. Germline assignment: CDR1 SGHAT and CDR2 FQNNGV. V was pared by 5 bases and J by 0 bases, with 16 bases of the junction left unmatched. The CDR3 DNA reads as TGTGCCAGCAGCCGCTCCCTGAGCGGGAGGGCAGGGCCCTCCTACGAGCAGTACTTC. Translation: CASSRSLSGRAGPSYEQYF. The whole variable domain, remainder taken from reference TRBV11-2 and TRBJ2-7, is EAGVAQSPRYKIIEKRQSVAFWCNPISGHATLYWYQQILGQGPKLLIQFQNNGVVDDSQLPKDRFSAERLKGVDSTLKIQPAKLEDSAVYLCASSRSLSGRAGPSYEQYFGPGTRLTVT.

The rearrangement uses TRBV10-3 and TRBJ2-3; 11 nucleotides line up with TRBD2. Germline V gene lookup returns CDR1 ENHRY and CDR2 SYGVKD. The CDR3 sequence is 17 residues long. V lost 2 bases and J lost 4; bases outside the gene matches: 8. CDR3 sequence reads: CAISEGASGGKPDTQYF. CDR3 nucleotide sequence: TGTGCCATCAGTGAGGGGGCTAGCGGGGGGAAACCAGATACGCAGTATTTT.

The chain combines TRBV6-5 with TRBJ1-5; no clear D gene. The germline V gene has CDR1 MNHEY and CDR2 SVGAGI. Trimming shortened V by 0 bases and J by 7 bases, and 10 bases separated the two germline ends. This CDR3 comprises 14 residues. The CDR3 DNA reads TGTGCCAGCAGTTACTCTCCGGGATTCCAGCCCCAGCATTTT. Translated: CASSYSPGFQPQHF.

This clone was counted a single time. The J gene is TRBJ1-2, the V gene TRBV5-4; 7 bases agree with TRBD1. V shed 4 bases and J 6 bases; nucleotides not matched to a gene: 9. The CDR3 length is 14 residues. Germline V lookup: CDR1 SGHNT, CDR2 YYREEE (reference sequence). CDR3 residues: CASSPAGQTDGYTF. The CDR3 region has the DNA TGTGCCAGCAGCCCTGCGGGACAGACGGATGGCTACACCTTC.

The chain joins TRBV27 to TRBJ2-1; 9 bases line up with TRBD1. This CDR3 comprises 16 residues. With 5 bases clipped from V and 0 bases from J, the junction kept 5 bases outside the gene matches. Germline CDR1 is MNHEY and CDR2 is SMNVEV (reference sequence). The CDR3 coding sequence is TGTGCCAGCAGTAGGACAGGGGTGGGCTCCTACAATGAGCAGTTCTTC. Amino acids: CASSRTGVGSYNEQFF.

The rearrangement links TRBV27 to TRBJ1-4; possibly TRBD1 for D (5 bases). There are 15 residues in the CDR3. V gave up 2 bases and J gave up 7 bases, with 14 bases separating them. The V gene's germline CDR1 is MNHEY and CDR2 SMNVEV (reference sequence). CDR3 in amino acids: CASSLNRRGIEKLFF. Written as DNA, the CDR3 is TGTGCCAGCAGTTTAAACAGAAGGGGTATTGAAAAACTGTTTTTT.

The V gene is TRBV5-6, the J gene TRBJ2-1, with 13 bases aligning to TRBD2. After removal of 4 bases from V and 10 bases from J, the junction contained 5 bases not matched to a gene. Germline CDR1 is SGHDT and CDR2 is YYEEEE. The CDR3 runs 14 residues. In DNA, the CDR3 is TGTGCCAGCAGCAGAGGACTAGCGGGAGAGGAGCAGTTCTTC. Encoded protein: CASSRGLAGEEQFF.

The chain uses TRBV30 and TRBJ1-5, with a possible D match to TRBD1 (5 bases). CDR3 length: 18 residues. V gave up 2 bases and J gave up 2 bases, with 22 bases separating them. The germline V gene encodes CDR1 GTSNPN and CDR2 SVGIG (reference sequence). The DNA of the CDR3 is TGTGCCTGGAGTTATCCCCGGGGGGGGATTCGGGGCAATCAGCCCCAGCATTTT. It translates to CAWSYPRGGIRGNQPQHF. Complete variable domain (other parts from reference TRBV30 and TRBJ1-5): SQTIHQWPATLVQPVGSPLSLECTVEGTSNPNLYWYRQAAGRGLQLLFYSVGIGQISSEVPQNLSASRPQDRQFILSSKKLLLSDSGFYLCAWSYPRGGIRGNQPQHFGDGTRLSIL.

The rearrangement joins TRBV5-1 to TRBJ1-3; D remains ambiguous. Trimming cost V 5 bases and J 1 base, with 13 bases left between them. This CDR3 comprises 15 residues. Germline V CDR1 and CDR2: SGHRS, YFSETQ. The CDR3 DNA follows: TGCGCCAGCAGTGACCCGACAATATCTGGAAACACCATATATTTT. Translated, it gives CASSDPTISGNTIYF.

CDR3 nucleotides: TGTGCCAGCAGCCCCCCGGGAGTCGCCGAGCAGTACTTC. Its protein is CASSPPGVAEQYF. The chain recombines TRBV3-1 (or the pseudogene TRBV3-2) with TRBJ2-7; TRBD2 might be the D (6 bases). CDR3 length: 13 residues. Trimming stripped 4 bases from V and 6 bases from J, with 13 bases between. Per germline, CDR1 LGHDT and CDR2 YNNKEL (reference sequence).

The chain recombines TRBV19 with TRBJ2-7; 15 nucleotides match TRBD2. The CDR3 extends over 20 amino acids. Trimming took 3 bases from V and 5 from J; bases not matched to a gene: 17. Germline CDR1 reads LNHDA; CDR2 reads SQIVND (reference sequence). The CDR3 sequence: CASSILPAGTSGRKVHEQYF. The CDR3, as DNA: TGTGCCAGTAGTATTTTGCCGGCCGGGACTAGCGGGAGGAAAGTCCACGAGCAGTACTTC.

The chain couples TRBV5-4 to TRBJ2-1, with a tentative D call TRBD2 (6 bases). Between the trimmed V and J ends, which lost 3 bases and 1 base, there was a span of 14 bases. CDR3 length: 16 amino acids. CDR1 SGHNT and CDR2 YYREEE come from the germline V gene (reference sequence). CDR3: CASSSRAAGSYNEQFF. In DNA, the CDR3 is TGTGCCAGCAGCTCCAGGGCCGCGGGGTCCTACAATGAGCAGTTCTTC. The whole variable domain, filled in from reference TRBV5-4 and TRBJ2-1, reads ETGVTQSPTHLIKTRGQQVTLRCSSQSGHNTVSWYQQALGQGPQFIFQYYREEENGRGNFPPRFSGLQFPNYSSELNVNALELDDSALYLCASSSRAAGSYNEQFFGPGTRLTVL.